This T cell receptor beta chain comes out of a study of blood T cell repertoires in COVID-19. The method was immunoSEQ multiplex PCR; TCRdb's version includes in-frame clones alone and lacks a portion of them. The table shows 100,000 to 150,000 clones, with approximately 83% occurring only once. The CDR3 spans 16 residues. V lost 0 bases and J lost 8, with 19 bases in between. Per germline, CDR1 LGHNA and CDR2 YNFKEQ. The origin of this receptor is a woman in her 70s with acute or convalescent COVID-19. The rearrangement links TRBV4-2 to TRBJ1-2; D is unresolved. Input material: peripheral blood. The CDR3 loop reads CASSQDFGSRGGGYTF. CDR3 in DNA: TGTGCCAGCAGCCAAGATTTTGGGTCACGGGGAGGAGGCTACACCTTC.